This T cell receptor (beta chain) stems from a study of cytomegalovirus exposure and HLA in healthy donors. The PCR had 60 Vbeta and 13 Jbeta primers. The protocol was immunoSEQ multiplex PCR, while the TCRdb copy is restricted to in-frame clones and leaves out a portion. The data show over 100,000 clones, approximately 80% seen once. Germline CDR1 and CDR2: SNHLY and FYNNEI. The CDR3 is made up of 14 amino acids. In regard to this clone: The junction and the germline gene differ at one end; a read error may be behind it.

The rearrangement joins TRBV2 to TRBJ1-2; D is ambiguous. The TCR was taken from a female donor in good health and CMV-seropositive. Sequenced input: PBMCs. Here the CDR3 reads CASSAPTSDYGYPF. CDR3 nucleotides: TGTGCCAGCAGTGCGCCCACCTCTGACTATGGCTACCCCTTC.